This TCR beta chain is from a study of blood T cell repertoires in COVID-19. CDR3 length: 14 residues. Trimming removed 3 bases from V and 4 bases from J, with 13 bases in between. Germline V gene data show CDR1 as SGDLS and CDR2 as YYNGEE. This table comes from immunoSEQ multiplex PCR, and its TCRdb copy is limited to in-frame clones, with some not included. Altogether about 120,000 clones are present, around 77% being singletons, with the ten largest covering roughly 7.3%. The genes are TRBV9 and TRBJ1-1; weak D call: TRBD1 (5 bases). The sequence was obtained from a human donor in a cohort sampled during active COVID-19. Sequencing was done on a sample of peripheral blood. This CDR3 reads CASSDPRGATEAFF. Here the CDR3 DNA reads TGTGCCAGCAGCGATCCCCGTGGGGCCACTGAAGCTTTCTTT. Complete variable domain (other parts from reference TRBV9 and TRBJ1-1): DSGVTQTPKHLITATGQRVTLRCSPRSGDLSVYWYQQSLDQGLQFLIQYYNGEERAKGNILERFSAQQFPDLHSELNLSSLELGDSALYFCASSDPRGATEAFFGQGTRLTVV.